This T cell receptor (beta chain) was captured in a study of beta chain features in type 1 diabetes (dated by TCRdb to between 2017 and 2018). With regard to the full study: Mean age, gender distribution, total cell number and subset yield were not different between patients and healthy donors. Across all samples, approximately 100 million sorted cells were examined, and cell number per subset correlated strongly with RNA yield. In the study, recently diagnosed type 1 diabetes patients and matched healthy donors were compared on the TCRB repertoires of their sorted circulating CD4+ T cell subsets. Whereas all 30 or so donors provided naive and central memory subsets, regulatory and stem cell-like memory subsets were isolated from just 8 patients and roughly 8 healthy donors. Overall study outcomes, separate from this receptor: At VDJ recombination sites, patients with type 1 diabetes made fewer insertions and deleted more nucleotides, a pattern implying thymic rearrangement abnormalities. Because cDNA was sequenced instead of genomic DNA, activated cells with high expression could be over-represented, although the groups did not differ in activation or CD3 levels. In all four CD4+ subsets, TCRB CDR3 length was moderately but significantly shorter in type 1 diabetes patients. Naive, central memory and regulatory TCRB repertoires appeared to be more similar among patients than among healthy donors. Because the HLA sub-analyses included only small numbers of individuals, any influence of HLA type on TCRB rearrangement was left unresolved. Shorter templates might have been favored by PCR, but patient and control samples were amplified and corrected together, so both groups would have been affected equally by any skew.

Turning to this clone: The target of this receptor is not known. Base-call qualities are not available, and no considerably larger clone is one nucleotide away.

CDR1 ENHRY and CDR2 SYGVKD are derived from the germline V gene. From V the trimming removes 4 bases and from J it removes 6 bases, while the gene matches leave 6 bases of the junction unaccounted for. From the cysteine through the phenylalanine, the CDR3 covers 15 amino acids. The sequence is cut down to CDR3 DNA, 45 bases in frame from base 1. All of the isolated RNA was reverse transcribed with the High Capacity cDNA Reverse Transcription Kit, so expressed TCRB transcripts were sequenced. Deep immunoSEQ sequencing was performed on naive, central memory and regulatory T cell samples, with an average of roughly 3.6 million total reads per sample. Sorted cells were lysed in RLT buffer and RNA was extracted with DNase-treated RNeasy Micro or Mini kits, depending on cell number. To prevent cross-contamination, every cell subset was processed on its own, while patient and healthy donor samples were processed together. The immunoSEQ multiplex PCR was used to amplify TCRB sequences from cDNA, yielding 87-bp fragments that span the CDR3 region. Sequencing of the amplicons was done on the Illumina HiSeq platform. Under the source paper's analysis protocol: Synthetic template baselines were used to correct PCR bias computationally, reads within Hamming distance 2 were collapsed, and singletons that could not be merged were discarded. Reads were aligned against IMGT to assign V, D and J genes, CDR3 length and insertions or deletions at six rearrangement sites. Within each subset, clonotype counts were normalized to sorted cell number, and only after that were true diversity and Gini coefficients computed with the tcR R package. Repertoire sharing was quantified using the overlap coefficient calculated on TCRB nucleotide sequences. Sourced from immuneACCESS, this table was stored by TCRdb with only in-frame sequences that have V and J called. A share of the clones is absent; for the studies checked, an unresolved V gene accounts for under half, and the remainder has no known explanation. V and J calls and clone size come straight from that table; D and trimming were deduced from the DNA. The sample table shows 5,000 to 7,000 clones, and roughly four fifths are seen once. The ten top clones hold roughly 2% of the sample.

A single peripheral blood draw of about 116 mL on average was collected from each donor into heparinised tubes. Naive, central memory, regulatory and stem cell-like memory CD4+ T cells were sorted on a BD FACSAria II using a panel including CD45RO, CCR7, CD25, CD127, CD95 and CD27. Purity was above 95% for every sorted population. PBMCs were isolated immediately by Lymphoprep density gradient centrifugation and stained directly without culture. So that batch effects would be minimized, each experiment stained and sorted samples in pairs, pairing one healthy donor with one patient. This chain joins TRBV10-3 to TRBJ2-1, with 10 bases matching TRBD1. Material for sequencing was Tregs from blood. Per the publication, the cell subset or site label means: regulatory CD4+ T cells. The clonotype comes from a man aged 18-30 years in good health. In nucleotides, the sequence is TGTGCCATCAGTGGCACGGGACAGGGGTCCAATGAGCAGTTCTTC. This sequence encodes CAISGTGQGSNEQFF.